This entry is about one T cell receptor beta chain. Its recognized antigen is unknown. Base qualities are not provided; no much larger clone lies one nucleotide away. To sequence the TCRbeta CDR3 region, genomic DNA was isolated from the sorted cells. The immunoSEQ Assay was used for sequencing of TCRbeta CDR3 regions. TCRdb retrieved this table from immuneACCESS and kept in-frame rearrangements only. Not all clones are present; in checked studies, unresolved V genes account for under half, and no reason is known for the remainder. This sample gives approximately 82,000 clones in total; roughly 89% of them show up just once. About 0.63% of the sample is held by the ten biggest clonotypes. The sample is drawn from a study of OX40 agonist ivuxolimab in advanced cancers. Study-level background: Ivuxolimab was an agonistic, fully human IgG2 monoclonal antibody directed against OX40 (CD134), a costimulatory receptor. Prior anti-PD-1, anti-PD-L1 or anti-CTLA-4 therapy was permitted, and 40% to 50% of dose-escalation patients had received checkpoint inhibitors. Intravenous ivuxolimab was administered to patients every 2 weeks at six dose levels: 0.01, 0.1, 0.3, 1.5, 3 and 10 mg/kg. In the dose-escalation cohort, approximately 83% of patients were male, and the mean age was 60 years with a range of about 20 to 79. The paper covers the monotherapy dose-escalation part of the phase I ivuxolimab trial, which included N ≈ 54 patients. Of the approximately 53 patients in dose escalation, about 20 had hepatocellular carcinoma, some 15 had melanoma, 9 had renal cell carcinoma and 9 had head and neck cancer. Partial responses occurred in three dose-escalation patients: two with cutaneous melanoma and one with hepatocellular carcinoma. Peripheral TCRbeta sequencing was intended to test whether TCR sequence diversity was altered and clonal T-cell expansion was caused by ivuxolimab. On the study overall, not on this receptor specifically: The antigen specificity of the peripheral T cells that underwent clonal expansion was not determined. On average, CD8+ T cells showed more expanded clones than CD4+ T cells after ivuxolimab. Low levels of normalized T-cell clonal expansion were also seen in some patients who did not respond. At doses of 0.1 to 3.0 mg/kg, clonal expansion of both CD4+ and CD8+ blood T cells was observed from baseline to week 6. In the 0.1-3.0 mg/kg groups, partial responders had among the lowest normalized peripheral clonal expansion, particularly in CD8+ T cells.

Patients with autoimmune disease history or receiving systemic immunosuppression were excluded from the trial. Peripheral blood for TCR sequencing was collected from all dose cohorts at baseline, on cycle 4 day 1, and on cycle 7 day 1. The samples were drawn from a first-in-human, open-label, multicenter phase I dose-escalation trial of ivuxolimab. Adults with locally advanced or metastatic head and neck squamous cell, hepatocellular, melanoma or renal cell carcinoma were enrolled in the trial. CD4+ and CD8+ T cells were sorted separately from peripheral blood before TCR sequencing. This sequence originates from an adult with an advanced solid tumor such as melanoma, head and neck, liver or kidney cancer. The sequencing here drew on CD4+ or CD8+ T cells sorted from blood, taken in a trial of the OX40 agonist ivuxolimab.

The CDR3 amino acid sequence is: CASSLVGKSGGEQFF. The sequence in DNA is TGCGCCAGCAGCTTGGTTGGGAAGTCAGGAGGGGAGCAGTTCTTC. Recombination linked TRBV5-1 to TRBJ2-1, with TRBD2 as a weak D call on 6 bases. V lost 0 bases and J lost 10 bases; the stretch between them is 17 bases long. As encoded in the germline V gene, CDR1 is SGHRS while CDR2 is YFSETQ. The CDR3 spans 15 residues, from the cysteine through the phenylalanine. Only the CDR3 portion is preserved as DNA: 45 bases, with reading frame beginning at the first base.